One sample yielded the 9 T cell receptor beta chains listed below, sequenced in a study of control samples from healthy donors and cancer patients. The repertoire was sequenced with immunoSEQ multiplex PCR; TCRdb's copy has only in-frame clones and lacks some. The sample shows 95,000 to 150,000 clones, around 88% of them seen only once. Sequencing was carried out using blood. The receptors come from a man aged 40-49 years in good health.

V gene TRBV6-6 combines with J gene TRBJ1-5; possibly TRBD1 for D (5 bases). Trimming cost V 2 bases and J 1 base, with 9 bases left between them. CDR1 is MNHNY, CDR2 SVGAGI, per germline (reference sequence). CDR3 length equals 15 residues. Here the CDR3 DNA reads TGTGCCAGCAGTTACAGGGACCGGAGCAATCAGCCCCAGCATTTT. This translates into CASSYRDRSNQPQHF.

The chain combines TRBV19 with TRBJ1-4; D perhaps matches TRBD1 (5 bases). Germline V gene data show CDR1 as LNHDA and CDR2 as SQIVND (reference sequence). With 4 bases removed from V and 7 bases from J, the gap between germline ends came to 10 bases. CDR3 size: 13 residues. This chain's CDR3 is CASSTRGSEKLFF. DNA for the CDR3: TGTGCCAGTAGTACCCGGGGCAGTGAAAAACTGTTTTTT.

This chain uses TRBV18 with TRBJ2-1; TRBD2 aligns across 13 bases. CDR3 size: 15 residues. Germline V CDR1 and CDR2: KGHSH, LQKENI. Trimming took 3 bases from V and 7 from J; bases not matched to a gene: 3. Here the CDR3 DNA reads TGTGCCAGCTCACCCACTAGCGGGGGGGCAAATGAGCAGTTCTTC. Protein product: CASSPTSGGANEQFF.

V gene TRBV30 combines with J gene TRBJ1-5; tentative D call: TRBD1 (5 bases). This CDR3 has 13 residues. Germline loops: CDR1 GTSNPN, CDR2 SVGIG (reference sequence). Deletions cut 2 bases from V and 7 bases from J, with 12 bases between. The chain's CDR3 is CAWSPGLGQPQHF. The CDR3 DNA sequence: TGTGCCTGGAGTCCAGGGTTGGGACAGCCCCAGCATTTT.

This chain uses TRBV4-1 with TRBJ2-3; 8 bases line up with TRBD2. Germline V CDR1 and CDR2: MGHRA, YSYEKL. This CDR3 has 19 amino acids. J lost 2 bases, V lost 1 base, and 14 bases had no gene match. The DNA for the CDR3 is TGCGCCAGCAGCCAAGCGTGGGCGGGGGGCGACCGCTTCACAGATACGCAGTATTTT. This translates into CASSQAWAGGDRFTDTQYF.

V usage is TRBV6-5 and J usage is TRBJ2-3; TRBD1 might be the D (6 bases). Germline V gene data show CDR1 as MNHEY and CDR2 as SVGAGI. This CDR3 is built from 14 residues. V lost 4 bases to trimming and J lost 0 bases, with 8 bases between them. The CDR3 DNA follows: TGTGCCAGCAGTTCGAGGGGGAGCACAGATACGCAGTATTTT. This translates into CASSSRGSTDTQYF.

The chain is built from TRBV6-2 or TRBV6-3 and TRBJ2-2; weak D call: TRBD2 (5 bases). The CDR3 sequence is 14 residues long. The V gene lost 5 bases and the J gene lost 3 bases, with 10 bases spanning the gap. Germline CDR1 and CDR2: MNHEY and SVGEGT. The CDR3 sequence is CASSQDYHTGELFF. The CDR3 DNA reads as TGTGCCAGCAGTCAAGACTACCACACCGGGGAGCTGTTTTTT.

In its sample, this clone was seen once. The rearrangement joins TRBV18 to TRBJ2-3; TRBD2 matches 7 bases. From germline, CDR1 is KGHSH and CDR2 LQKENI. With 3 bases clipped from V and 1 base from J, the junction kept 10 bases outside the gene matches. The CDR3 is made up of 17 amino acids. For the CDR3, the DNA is TGTGCCAGCTCACCCGGCCTGGGGGGGGTCGGCACAGATACGCAGTATTTT. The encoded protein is CASSPGLGGVGTDTQYF.

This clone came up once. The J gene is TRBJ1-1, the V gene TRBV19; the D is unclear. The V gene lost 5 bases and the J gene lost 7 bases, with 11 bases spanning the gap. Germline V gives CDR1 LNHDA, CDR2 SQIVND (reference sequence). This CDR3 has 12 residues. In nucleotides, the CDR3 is TGTGCCAGTAGTCGGACCTGGGGTGAAGCTTTCTTT. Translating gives CASSRTWGEAFF. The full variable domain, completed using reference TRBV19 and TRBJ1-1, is DGGITQSPKYLFRKEGQNVTLSCEQNLNHDAMYWYRQDPGQGLRLIYYSQIVNDFQKGDIAEGYSVSREKKESFPLTVTSAQKNPTAFYLCASSRTWGEAFFGQGTRLTVV.